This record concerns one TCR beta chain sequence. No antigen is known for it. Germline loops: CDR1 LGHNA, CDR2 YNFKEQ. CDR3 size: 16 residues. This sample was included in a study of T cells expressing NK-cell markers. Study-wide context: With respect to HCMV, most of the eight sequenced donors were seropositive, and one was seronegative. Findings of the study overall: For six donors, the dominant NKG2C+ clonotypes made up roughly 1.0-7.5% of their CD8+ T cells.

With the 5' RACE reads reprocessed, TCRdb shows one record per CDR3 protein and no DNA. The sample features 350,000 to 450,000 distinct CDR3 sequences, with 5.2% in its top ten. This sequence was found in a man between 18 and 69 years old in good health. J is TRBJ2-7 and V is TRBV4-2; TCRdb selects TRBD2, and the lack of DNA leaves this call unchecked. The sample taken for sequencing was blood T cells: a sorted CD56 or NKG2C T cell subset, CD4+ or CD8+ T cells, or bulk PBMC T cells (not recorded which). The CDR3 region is CASSQDLAGGSYEQYF.